This T cell receptor beta chain was found in a study of T cell repertoires in cytomegalovirus infection. Study information: Public TCR beta signature analysis indicated the presence of both CMV infection and matching HLA type.

Each CDR3 protein is one row after TCRdb ran MiXCR on the reads. The sample shows fewer than 900,000 distinct CDR3 sequences, almost 30% of them seen only once. As regards this clonotype: What it binds is unknown.

This CDR3 is built from 14 residues. Germline CDR1 LNHDA, CDR2 SQIVND (reference sequence). V dropped 5 bases and J dropped 2 bases, with 11 bases sitting between them. The TCR was taken from a human donor in good health (CMV status not recorded). Some clones in this sample may be carry-over from other donors' samples. This chain joins TRBV19 and TRBJ2-3, with a weak D call TRBD1 (5 bases). Here the sequenced sample was cultured CD8+ T cells from PBMCs, taken from culture after CMV antigen stimulation. The CDR3 here is CASSGASLTDTQYF. The CDR3, as DNA: TGTGCCAGTAGTGGGGCATCACTCACAGATACGCAGTATTTT.